This TCR beta chain was recorded in a study of blood T cell repertoires in COVID-19 (TCRdb year 2020). As for the study more broadly: Samples covering the acute and convalescent phases of COVID-19 were provided by collaborators in the United States, Italy and Spain. The sample metadata nearly always contained a de-identified subject ID, COVID-19 status, age in years and sex. The material from the prospective study consisted of cDNA or gDNA derived from T cells, B-cell-depleted T cells, or PBMCs. Where available, HLA class I and class II types were obtained from metadata supplied by the sample provider rather than from assay-based typing. Deeply sampled blood TCRbeta repertoires from subjects exposed to, actively infected with, or recovered from COVID-19 were included in the dataset. The samples were drawn from the first 160 participants of the ongoing ImmuneRACE study and from 1,254 subjects provided by 6 global collaborators. A freely available public database, intended as a resource for researchers studying the immune response to SARS-CoV-2, is where the repertoires were released. Results and caveats for the whole study, not just this receptor: The quantity of clinical and demographic metadata differed by source and by participant and was supplied without curation.

Comment on this clone: Its antigen has not been determined. No per-base quality is available; no much larger clone lies one base away.

The CDR3 numbers 12 residues from cysteine through phenylalanine. Solely the CDR3 DNA is kept, with 36 bases framed from the first base. Trimming leaves V shorter by 4 bases and J shorter by 3 bases, with the junction holding 2 bases beyond the gene matches. CDR1 and CDR2 (GTSNPN, SVGIG) derive from the germline V gene (reference sequence). The immunoSEQ Assay, a bias-controlled multiplex PCR, was used to amplify TCRbeta CDR3 regions from genomic DNA. The paper's data handling went like this. Within the assay, amplification of reference gene primers was used to estimate how many nucleated cells each sample contained. To quantify the absolute abundance of each unique TCRbeta CDR3 rearrangement, sequence reads were collapsed and filtered. Productive Simpson clonality was computed per sample as the square root of Simpson's diversity index over productive rearrangements. TCRdb took this table from immuneACCESS and kept in-frame rearrangements with V and J called. Such tables lack part of the clones; where checked against another copy, unresolved V genes explain under half of the gap, and the rest is unexplained. V, J and clone size are those of that table, while D and trimming were read from the DNA. Here the sample has roughly 150,000 clones; 70% to 90% occur a single time. About 5% of the sample comes from the top ten.

Each collaborating institution followed its own protocols to collect whole blood in K2EDTA tubes. For TCRbeta analysis, collaborators shipped samples as frozen whole blood, isolated PBMCs, or DNA extracted from either of those sample types. The rearranged segments are TRBV30 and TRBJ2-7, and TRBD1 aligns with 8 junction nucleotides. The sample comprised peripheral blood. The sequence derives from a human donor in a cohort sampled during active COVID-19. The DNA sequence is given as TGTGCCTGGATTGACAGGGGCTACGAGCAGTACTTC. The resulting protein is CAWIDRGYEQYF.